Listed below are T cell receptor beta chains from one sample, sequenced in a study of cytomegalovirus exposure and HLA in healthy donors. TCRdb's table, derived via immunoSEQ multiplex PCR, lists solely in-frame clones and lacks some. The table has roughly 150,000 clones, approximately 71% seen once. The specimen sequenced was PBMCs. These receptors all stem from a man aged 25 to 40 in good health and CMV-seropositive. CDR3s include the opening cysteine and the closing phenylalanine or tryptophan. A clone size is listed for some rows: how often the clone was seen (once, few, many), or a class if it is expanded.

CDR3aa: CASSQDSGGYGYTF; j_gene: TRBJ1-2; v_gene: TRBV4-1; len: 14; abundance: few
CDR3aa: CASSRRWDTEAFF; j_gene: TRBJ1-1; v_gene: TRBV6-1; len: 13; abundance: NA
CDR3aa: CASSGMGQGTETQYF; j_gene: TRBJ2-5; v_gene: TRBV9; len: 15; abundance: NA
CDR3aa: CAISGDRGTAFF; j_gene: TRBJ1-1; v_gene: TRBV10-3; len: 12; abundance: few
CDR3aa: CASSPHQGAYNEQFF; j_gene: TRBJ2-1; v_gene: TRBV14; len: 15; abundance: few
CDR3aa: CASRMDSHYEQYF; j_gene: NA; v_gene: TRBV27; len: 13; abundance: once
CDR3aa: CASSSRGRVTGELFF; j_gene: TRBJ2-2; v_gene: TRBV13; len: 15; abundance: NA
CDR3aa: CASSLYRNEQFF; j_gene: TRBJ2-1; v_gene: TRBV28; len: 12; abundance: NA
CDR3aa: CASSPPNYEQFF; j_gene: TRBJ2-1; v_gene: TRBV9; len: 12; abundance: few
CDR3aa: CASSLQLDQPQHF; j_gene: TRBJ1-5; v_gene: TRBV11-3; len: 13; abundance: few
CDR3aa: CASSVVVDETGTGELFF; j_gene: TRBJ2-2; v_gene: TRBV9; len: 17; abundance: NA
CDR3aa: CASSLGLADRYNEQFF; j_gene: TRBJ2-1; v_gene: TRBV7-9; len: 16; abundance: few
CDR3aa: CASSLVPALGRGPMVAFF; j_gene: TRBJ1-1; v_gene: TRBV5-8; len: 18; abundance: NA
CDR3aa: CASSLGLASSYEQYF; j_gene: TRBJ2-7; v_gene: TRBV11-3; len: 15; abundance: NA
CDR3aa: CASSATSGSLEQYF; j_gene: TRBJ2-7; v_gene: TRBV5-1; len: 14; abundance: few
CDR3aa: CASSPGTEQNIQYF; j_gene: TRBJ2-4; v_gene: TRBV5-1; len: 14; abundance: NA
CDR3aa: CASSLQGGEGQPQHF; j_gene: TRBJ1-5; v_gene: TRBV5-1; len: 15; abundance: NA
CDR3aa: CASPLARAPGDEKLFF; j_gene: TRBJ1-4; v_gene: TRBV6-7; len: 16; abundance: NA
CDR3aa: CASSLRGQANTGELFF; j_gene: TRBJ2-2; v_gene: TRBV5-1; len: 16; abundance: NA
CDR3aa: CASKEATQGWYNQPQHF; j_gene: TRBJ1-5; v_gene: TRBV19; len: 17; abundance: NA
CDR3aa: CASSLRGSGANVLTF; j_gene: TRBJ2-6; v_gene: TRBV28; len: 15; abundance: NA
CDR3aa: CASSLDRDISYEQYF; j_gene: TRBJ2-7; v_gene: TRBV18; len: 15; abundance: NA
CDR3aa: CASSLTGLAEPQHF; j_gene: TRBJ1-5; v_gene: TRBV9; len: 14; abundance: NA
CDR3aa: CASSLGRNTEAFF; j_gene: TRBJ1-1; v_gene: TRBV6-5; len: 13; abundance: NA
CDR3aa: CASSSGQFGNTIYF; j_gene: TRBJ1-3; v_gene: TRBV11-2; len: 14; abundance: NA
CDR3aa: CASSLGGEPYEQYF; j_gene: TRBJ2-7; v_gene: TRBV28; len: 14; abundance: NA
CDR3aa: CAWSVGGSREKLFF; j_gene: TRBJ1-4; v_gene: TRBV30; len: 14; abundance: few
CDR3aa: CASSWTGGGDEQYF; j_gene: TRBJ2-7; v_gene: TRBV27; len: 14; abundance: NA
CDR3aa: CASSLVMFGTGGKGYGYTF; j_gene: TRBJ1-2; v_gene: TRBV7-9; len: 19; abundance: NA
CDR3aa: CASSPSGYEQYF; j_gene: TRBJ2-7; v_gene: TRBV10-2; len: 12; abundance: NA
CDR3aa: CASSLTGGLNNEQFF; j_gene: TRBJ2-1; v_gene: TRBV5-1; len: 15; abundance: few
CDR3aa: CATSREKGGTAYEQYF; j_gene: TRBJ2-7; v_gene: TRBV15; len: 16; abundance: once
CDR3aa: CASSYSQQGYSYEQYF; j_gene: TRBJ2-7; v_gene: TRBV6-5; len: 16; abundance: few
CDR3aa: CASRFDRGNTEAFF; j_gene: TRBJ1-1; v_gene: TRBV27; len: 14; abundance: NA
CDR3aa: CASSDTGMNTEAFF; j_gene: TRBJ1-1; v_gene: TRBV2; len: 14; abundance: NA
CDR3aa: CASSARTGGIGNTIYF; j_gene: TRBJ1-3; v_gene: TRBV5-4; len: 16; abundance: NA
CDR3aa: CASSLLADVMSYNEQFF; j_gene: TRBJ2-1; v_gene: TRBV27; len: 17; abundance: NA
CDR3aa: CASSLTTGSGTDTQYF; j_gene: TRBJ2-3; v_gene: TRBV7-3; len: 16; abundance: NA
CDR3aa: CASSQGLAGGLETQYF; j_gene: TRBJ2-5; v_gene: TRBV7-6; len: 16; abundance: NA
CDR3aa: CGGHLANTGELFF; j_gene: TRBJ2-2; v_gene: TRBV12-5; len: 13; abundance: NA
CDR3aa: CASSVAGNTGELFF; j_gene: TRBJ2-2; v_gene: TRBV9; len: 14; abundance: NA
CDR3aa: CASSLMGSGAYEQYF; j_gene: TRBJ2-7; v_gene: TRBV7-9; len: 15; abundance: NA
CDR3aa: CASSRTGATQETQYF; j_gene: TRBJ2-5; v_gene: TRBV4-1; len: 15; abundance: NA
CDR3aa: CASSFLGGQYEQYF; j_gene: TRBJ2-7; v_gene: TRBV28; len: 14; abundance: once
CDR3aa: CASSPLGGSGRFRETQYF; j_gene: TRBJ2-5; v_gene: TRBV11-2; len: 18; abundance: NA